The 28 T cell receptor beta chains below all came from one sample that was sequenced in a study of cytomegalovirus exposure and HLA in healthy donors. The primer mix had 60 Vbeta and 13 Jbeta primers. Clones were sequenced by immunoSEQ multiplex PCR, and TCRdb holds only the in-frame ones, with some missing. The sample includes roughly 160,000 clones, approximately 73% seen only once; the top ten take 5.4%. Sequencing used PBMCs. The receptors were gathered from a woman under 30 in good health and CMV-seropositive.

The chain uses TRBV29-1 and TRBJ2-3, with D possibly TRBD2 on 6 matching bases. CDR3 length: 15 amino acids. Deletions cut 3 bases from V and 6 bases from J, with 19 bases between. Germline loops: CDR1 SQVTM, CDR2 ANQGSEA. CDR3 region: CSVEIGTPSMDTQYF. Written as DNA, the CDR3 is TGCAGCGTTGAGATAGGGACTCCAAGTATGGATACGCAGTATTTT.

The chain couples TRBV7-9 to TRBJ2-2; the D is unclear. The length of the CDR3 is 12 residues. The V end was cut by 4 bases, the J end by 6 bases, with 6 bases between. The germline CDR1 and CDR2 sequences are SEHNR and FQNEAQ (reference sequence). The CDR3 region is CASSYGAGELFF. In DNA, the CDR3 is TGTGCCAGCAGCTACGGAGCCGGGGAGCTGTTTTTT. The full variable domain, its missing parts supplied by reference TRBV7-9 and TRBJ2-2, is DTGVSQNPRHKITKRGQNVTFRCDPISEHNRLYWYRQTLGQGPEFLTYFQNEAQLEKSRLLSDRFSAERPKGSFSTLEIQRTEQGDSAMYLCASSYGAGELFFGEGSRLTVL.

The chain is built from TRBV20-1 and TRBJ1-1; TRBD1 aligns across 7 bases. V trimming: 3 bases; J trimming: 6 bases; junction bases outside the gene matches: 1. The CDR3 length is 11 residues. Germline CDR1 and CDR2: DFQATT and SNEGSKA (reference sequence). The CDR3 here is CSARQGAEAFF. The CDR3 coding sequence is TGCAGTGCTAGGCAGGGGGCTGAAGCTTTCTTT.

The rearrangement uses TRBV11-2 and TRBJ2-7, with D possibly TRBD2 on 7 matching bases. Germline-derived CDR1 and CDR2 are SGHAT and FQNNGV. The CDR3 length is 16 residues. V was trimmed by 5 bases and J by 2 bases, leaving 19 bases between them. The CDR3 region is CASSRGGGALAYEQYF. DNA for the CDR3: TGTGCCAGCAGCCGGGGTGGGGGGGCTCTCGCCTACGAGCAGTACTTC.

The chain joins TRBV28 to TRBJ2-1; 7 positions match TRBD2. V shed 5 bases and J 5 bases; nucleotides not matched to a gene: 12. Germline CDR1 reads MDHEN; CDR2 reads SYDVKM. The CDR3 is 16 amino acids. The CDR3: CASSPPLGGGDNEQFF. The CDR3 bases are TGTGCCAGCAGTCCACCGCTGGGCGGGGGAGACAATGAGCAGTTCTTC.

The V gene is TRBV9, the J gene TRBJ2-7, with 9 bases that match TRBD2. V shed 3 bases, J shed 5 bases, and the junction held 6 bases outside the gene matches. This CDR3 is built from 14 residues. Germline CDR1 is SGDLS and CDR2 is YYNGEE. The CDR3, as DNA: TGTGCCAGCAGCGCGCTAGCGGGGAGCAACGAGCAGTACTTC. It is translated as CASSALAGSNEQYF. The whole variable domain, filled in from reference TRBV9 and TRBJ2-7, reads DSGVTQTPKHLITATGQRVTLRCSPRSGDLSVYWYQQSLDQGLQFLIQYYNGEERAKGNILERFSAQQFPDLHSELNLSSLELGDSALYFCASSALAGSNEQYFGPGTRLTVT.

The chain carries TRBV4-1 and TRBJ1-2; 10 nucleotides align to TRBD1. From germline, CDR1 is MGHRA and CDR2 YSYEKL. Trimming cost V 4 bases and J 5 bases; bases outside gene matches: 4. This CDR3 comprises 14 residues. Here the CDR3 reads CASSLEGQGYGYTF. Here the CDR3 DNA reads TGCGCCAGCAGCCTCGAGGGACAGGGGTATGGCTACACCTTC.

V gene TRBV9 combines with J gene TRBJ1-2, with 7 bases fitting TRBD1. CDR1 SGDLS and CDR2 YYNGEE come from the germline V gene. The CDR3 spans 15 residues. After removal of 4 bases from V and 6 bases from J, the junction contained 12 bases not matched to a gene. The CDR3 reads CASSPGTVTRDGYTF. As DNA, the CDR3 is TGTGCCAGCAGCCCTGGGACAGTCACCCGGGATGGCTACACCTTC.

This CDR3 is CASSDRRGRTTPSTDTQYF. The CDR3 nucleotides read TGCGCCAGCAGTGATAGGCGGGGGCGCACAACACCTAGCACAGATACGCAGTATTTT. The gene calls are TRBV10-1 and TRBJ2-3; D is possibly TRBD2 (7 bases). The CDR3 has 19 residues. V gave up 3 bases and J gave up 0 bases, with 22 bases separating them. CDR1 is WNHNN, CDR2 SYGVQD, per germline (reference sequence).

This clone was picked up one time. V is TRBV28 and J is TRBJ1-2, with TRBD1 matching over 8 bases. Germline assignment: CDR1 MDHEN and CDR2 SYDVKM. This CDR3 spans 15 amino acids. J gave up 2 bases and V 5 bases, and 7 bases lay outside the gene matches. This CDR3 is CASSRTGGPNYGYTF. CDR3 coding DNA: TGTGCCAGCAGTCGTACAGGGGGGCCGAACTATGGCTACACCTTC.

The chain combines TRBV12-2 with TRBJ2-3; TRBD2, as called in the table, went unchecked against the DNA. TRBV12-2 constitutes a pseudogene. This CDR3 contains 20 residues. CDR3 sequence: CASRLACLTSGGASTDTQYF. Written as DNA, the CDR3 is TGTGCAAGTCGCTTAGCATGTTTGACTAGCGGGGGGGCTAGCACAGATACGCAGTATTTT.

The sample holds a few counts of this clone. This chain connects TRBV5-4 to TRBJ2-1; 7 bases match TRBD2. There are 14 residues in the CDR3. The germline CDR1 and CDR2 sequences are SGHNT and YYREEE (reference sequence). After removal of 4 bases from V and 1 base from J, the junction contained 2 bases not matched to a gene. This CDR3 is CASSPGGSYNEQFF. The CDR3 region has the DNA TGTGCCAGCAGCCCGGGGGGTTCCTACAATGAGCAGTTCTTC.

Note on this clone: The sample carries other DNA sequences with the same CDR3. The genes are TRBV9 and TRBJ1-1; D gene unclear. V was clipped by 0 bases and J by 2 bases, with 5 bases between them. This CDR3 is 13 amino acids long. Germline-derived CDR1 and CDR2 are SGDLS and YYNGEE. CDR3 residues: CASSVELNTEAFF. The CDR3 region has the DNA TGTGCCAGCAGCGTAGAACTTAACACTGAAGCTTTCTTT.

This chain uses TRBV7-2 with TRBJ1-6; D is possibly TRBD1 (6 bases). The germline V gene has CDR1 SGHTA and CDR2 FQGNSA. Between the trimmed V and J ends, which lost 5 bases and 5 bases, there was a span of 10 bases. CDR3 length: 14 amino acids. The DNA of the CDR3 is TGTGCCAGCAGCCCGGACAGAAATAATTCACCCCTCCACTTT. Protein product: CASSPDRNNSPLHF.

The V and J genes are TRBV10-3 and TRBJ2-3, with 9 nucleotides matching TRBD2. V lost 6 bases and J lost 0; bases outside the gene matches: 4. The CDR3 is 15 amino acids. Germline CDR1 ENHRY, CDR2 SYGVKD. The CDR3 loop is CAIRRLAESTDTQYF. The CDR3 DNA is TGTGCCATCAGAAGACTAGCGGAAAGCACAGATACGCAGTATTTT.

The CDR3 sequence is CASSREPLPYEQYF. The CDR3 bases are TGTGCCAGTAGCCGCGAGCCCCTTCCCTACGAGCAGTACTTC. J is TRBJ2-7 and V is TRBV19; no clear D. The CDR3 runs 14 residues. V shed 6 bases and J shed 2 bases, with 14 bases lying between them. Germline values: CDR1 LNHDA, CDR2 SQIVND (reference sequence).

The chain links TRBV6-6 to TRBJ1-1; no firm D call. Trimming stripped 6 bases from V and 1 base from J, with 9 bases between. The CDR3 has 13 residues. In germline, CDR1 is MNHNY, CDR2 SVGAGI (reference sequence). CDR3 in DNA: TGTGCCAGCAGGAAGCCCGGGAACACTGAAGCTTTCTTT. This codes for CASRKPGNTEAFF.

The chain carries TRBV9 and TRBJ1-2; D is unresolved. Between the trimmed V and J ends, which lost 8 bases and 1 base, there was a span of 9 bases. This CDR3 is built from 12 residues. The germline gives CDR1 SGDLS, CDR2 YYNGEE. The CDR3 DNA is TGTGCCAGACCGGGAGATAACTATGGCTACACCTTC. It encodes CARPGDNYGYTF.

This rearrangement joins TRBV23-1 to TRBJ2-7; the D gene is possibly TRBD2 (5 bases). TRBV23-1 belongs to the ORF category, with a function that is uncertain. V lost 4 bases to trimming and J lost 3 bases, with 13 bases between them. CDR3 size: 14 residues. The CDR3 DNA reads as TGCGCCAGCAGTCCCCGGGGTCCTTACTACGAGCAGTACTTC. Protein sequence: CASSPRGPYYEQYF.

The CDR3: CASRRGPSDTQYF. The CDR3 DNA reads TGTGCCAGCAGGAGGGGGCCGTCAGATACGCAGTATTTT. V gene TRBV2 combines with J gene TRBJ2-3; 7 bases fit TRBD1. With V trimmed by 6 bases and J by 4 bases, 4 bases remained unmatched. The CDR3 sequence is 13 residues long. Per germline, CDR1 SNHLY and CDR2 FYNNEI. The variable domain in full, completed from reference TRBV2 and TRBJ2-3, reads EPEVTQTPSHQVTQMGQEVILRCVPISNHLYFYWYRQILGQKVEFLVSFYNNEISEKSEIFDDQFSVERPDGSNFTLKIRSTKLEDSAMYFCASRRGPSDTQYFGPGTRLTVL.

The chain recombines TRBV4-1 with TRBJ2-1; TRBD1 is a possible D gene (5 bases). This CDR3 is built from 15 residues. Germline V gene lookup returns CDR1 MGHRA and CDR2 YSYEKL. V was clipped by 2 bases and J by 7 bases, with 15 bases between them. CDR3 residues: CASSQQWGRGNEQFF. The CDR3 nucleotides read TGCGCCAGCAGCCAACAGTGGGGCCGTGGGAATGAGCAGTTCTTC.

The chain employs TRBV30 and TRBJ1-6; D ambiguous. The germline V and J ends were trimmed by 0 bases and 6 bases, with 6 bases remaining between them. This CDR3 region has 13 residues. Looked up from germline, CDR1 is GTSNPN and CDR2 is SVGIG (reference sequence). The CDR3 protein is CAWSVDTNSPLHF. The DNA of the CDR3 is TGTGCCTGGAGTGTTGACACTAATTCACCCCTCCACTTT.

CDR3 coding DNA: TGTGCCAGTACCCTGTCGACAGCCTCTGGAAACACCATATATTTT. It translates to CASTLSTASGNTIYF. V usage is TRBV6-5 and J usage is TRBJ1-3; possible D gene TRBD1, 5 bases. The germline V and J ends were trimmed by 9 bases and 0 bases, with 15 bases remaining between them. The CDR3 runs 15 residues. In germline, CDR1 is MNHEY, CDR2 SVGAGI.

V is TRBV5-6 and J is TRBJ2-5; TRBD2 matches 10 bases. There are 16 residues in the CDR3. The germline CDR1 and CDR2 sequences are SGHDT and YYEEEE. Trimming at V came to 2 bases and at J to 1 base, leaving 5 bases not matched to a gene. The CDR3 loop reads CASSLYERGGQETQYF. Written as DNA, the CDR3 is TGTGCCAGCAGCTTATATGAGCGGGGGGGCCAAGAGACCCAGTACTTC.

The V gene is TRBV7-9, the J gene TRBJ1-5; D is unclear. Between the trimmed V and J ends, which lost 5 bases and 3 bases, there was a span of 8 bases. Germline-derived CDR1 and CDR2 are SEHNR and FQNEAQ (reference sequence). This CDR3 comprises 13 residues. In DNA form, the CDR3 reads TGTGCCAGCAGCCCAGATCACAATCAGCCCCAGCATTTT. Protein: CASSPDHNQPQHF.

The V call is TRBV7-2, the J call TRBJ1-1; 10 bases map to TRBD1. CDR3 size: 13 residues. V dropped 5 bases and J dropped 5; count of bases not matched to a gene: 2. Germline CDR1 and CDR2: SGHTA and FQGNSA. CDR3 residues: CASSGGQGTEAFF. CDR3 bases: TGTGCCAGCAGCGGGGGACAGGGGACTGAAGCTTTCTTT.

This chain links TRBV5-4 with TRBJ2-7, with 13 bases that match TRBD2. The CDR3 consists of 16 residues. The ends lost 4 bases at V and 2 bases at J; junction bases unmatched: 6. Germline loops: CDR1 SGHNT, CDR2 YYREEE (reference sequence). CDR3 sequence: CASSGGGLAGTYEQYF. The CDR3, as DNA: TGTGCCAGCAGCGGCGGGGGACTAGCGGGGACCTACGAGCAGTACTTC.

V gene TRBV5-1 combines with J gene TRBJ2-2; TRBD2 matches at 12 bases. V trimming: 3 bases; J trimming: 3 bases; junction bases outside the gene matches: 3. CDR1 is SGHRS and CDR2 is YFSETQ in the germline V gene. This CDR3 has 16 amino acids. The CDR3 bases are TGCGCCAGCAGCTCAGGACTAGCGGGGTACACCGGGGAGCTGTTTTTT. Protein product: CASSSGLAGYTGELFF.